This T cell receptor beta chain emerged from a study of blood T cells in healthy people across ages. The authors ran a second PCR of about 6 to 11 cycles using a sample-barcoded 5' primer and a J-beta primer mix. TCRdb independently ran MiXCR on the 5' RACE reads; one entry per CDR3 protein. The sample records some 1.1 million distinct CDR3 sequences, approximately 38% being singletons. Comments on this clonotype: Relative to the germline gene, one junction end is altered; a read error may explain this.

Extractions gave at least 5 micrograms of total RNA per sample. This CDR3 has 12 residues. Per the germline V gene, CDR1 is SGHTA and CDR2 is FQGNSA. Specimen: blood. J is TRBJ2-3 and V is TRBV7-2; no firm D call. This receptor was identified in a man younger than 30 in good health. CDR3 sequence reads: CASSRYTDAQYF. The CDR3 coding sequence is TGTGCCAGCAGCAGGTACACAGATGCGCAGTATTTT.